The 18 T cell receptor beta chains below come from one sample, sequenced in a study of prognosis after radiotherapy for stage I lung cancer. Genomic DNA yielded TCR beta CDR3, amplified by two-round multiplex PCR. First-round PCR used primers specific to each TRBV and TRBJ gene. A single record per CDR3 protein comes from TCRdb applying MiXCR to the multiplex PCR reads. Altogether about 31,000 distinct CDR3 sequences are present, about 33% being singletons, with the ten largest covering 30% to 40%. This specimen consisted of PBMCs, obtained before or after stereotactic body radiation therapy (not recorded which). These receptors originate from a donor over 45 with non-small cell lung cancer.

This clonotype has a count of ten or more. The V gene is TRBV28, the J gene TRBJ2-7, with TRBD1 identical over 9 bases. V shed 10 bases, J shed 5 bases, and the junction held 12 bases outside the gene matches. The CDR3 sequence is 14 residues long. The germline V gene has CDR1 MDHEN and CDR2 SYDVKM. As DNA, the CDR3 is TGTGCCACCGATACCGGGACAGGGTCCCACGAGCAGTACTTC. Protein: CATDTGTGSHEQYF. The full variable domain, with the rest looked up from reference TRBV28 and TRBJ2-7, is DVKVTQSSRYLVKRTGEKVFLECVQDMDHENMFWYRQDPGLGLRLIYFSYDVKMKEKGDIPEGYSVSREKKERFSLILESASTNQTSMYLCATDTGTGSHEQYFGPGTRLTVT.

This clonotype appeared many times. The chain uses TRBV10-3 and TRBJ1-6; 8 nucleotides align to TRBD1. CDR3 length equals 14 residues. Per the germline V gene, CDR1 is ENHRY and CDR2 is SYGVKD. Unmatched junction bases numbered 8, after V lost 6 bases and J lost 10 bases. CDR3 DNA sequence: TGTGCCATCAGAAGGGACAGGCCGGGCTCACCCCTCCACTTT. It codes for CAIRRDRPGSPLHF.

The chain has TRBV6-1 and TRBJ2-1; 9 bases agree with TRBD1. Germline loops: CDR1 MNHNS, CDR2 SASEGT. The length of the CDR3 is 15 residues. The junction had 17 bases not matched to a gene; V was cut back by 6 bases and J by 14 bases. CDR3 sequence: CASSPPGQGGNKKFF. Here the CDR3 DNA reads TGTGCCAGCAGCCCACCGGGACAGGGAGGCAATAAGAAGTTCTTC.

By sample share, this clonotype is medium-sized. This sequence joins TRBV5-1 and TRBJ2-2, with TRBD2 matching over 13 bases. V lost 5 bases and J lost 7; bases outside the gene matches: 8. This CDR3 has 16 residues. Germline CDR1 and CDR2: SGHRS and YFSETQ. The CDR3 nucleotides are TGCGCCAGCAGTCCAAGACTAGCGGGAGGAGTCGGGGAGCTGTTTTTT. Amino acids: CASSPRLAGGVGELFF.

This clonotype was observed a few times. The chain recombines TRBV24-1 with TRBJ1-5; D is undetermined. Germline lookup yields CDR1 KGHDR and CDR2 SFDVKD. V dropped 8 bases and J dropped 0 bases, with 13 bases sitting between them. The CDR3 covers 15 residues. The CDR3 bases are TGTGCCACCATCCCCCCCAGGACTAGCAATCAGCCCCAGCATTTT. Translating gives CATIPPRTSNQPQHF.

This clonotype was counted many times. The rearrangement uses TRBV2 and TRBJ1-1; 7 nucleotides align to TRBD1. J was trimmed by 11 bases and V by 5 bases; bases with no gene match: 11. Looked up from germline, CDR1 is SNHLY and CDR2 is FYNNEI. This CDR3 region has 13 residues. The CDR3 reads CASSYQRRRGAFF. In DNA form, the CDR3 reads TGTGCCAGCAGTTACCAGAGGCGCAGGGGGGCTTTCTTT.

V gene TRBV30 combines with J gene TRBJ2-3; a possible D gene is TRBD2 (5 bases). The germline CDR1 and CDR2 sequences are GTSNPN and SVGIG (reference sequence). The CDR3 spans 14 residues. Trimming stripped 2 bases from V and 0 bases from J, with 9 bases between. CDR3 protein: CAWSSGLSTDTQYF. The CDR3 DNA reads TGTGCCTGGAGTTCAGGACTCAGCACAGATACGCAGTATTTT.

In this sample, this clonotype turned up many times. The CDR3, as DNA: TGTGCCAGCGGGTTGGACTTCTACGAGCAGTACTTC. As protein: CASGLDFYEQYF. V is TRBV7-9 and J is TRBJ2-7, with D possibly TRBD2 on 5 matching bases. The ends were cut back, 8 bases at V and 3 bases at J, with 11 bases in the middle. CDR1 and CDR2 (germline): SEHNR, FQNEAQ (reference sequence). The length of the CDR3 is 12 residues.

In its sample, this clonotype was seen a few times. This chain links TRBV7-2 with TRBJ2-7; D remains ambiguous. CDR1 and CDR2 from the germline V gene are SGHTA and FQGNSA. The V gene lost 5 bases and the J gene lost 6 bases, with 17 bases spanning the gap. The CDR3 sequence is 14 residues long. The CDR3 reads CASSPVAQSSEQYF. CDR3 in DNA: TGTGCCAGCAGCCCAGTAGCCCAATCCAGCGAGCAGTACTTC. The complete variable domain, with remaining parts taken from reference TRBV7-2 and TRBJ2-7, reads GAGVSQSPSNKVTEKGKDVELRCDPISGHTALYWYRQSLGQGLEFLIYFQGNSAPDKSGLPSDRFSAERTGGSVSTLTIQRTQQEDSAVYLCASSPVAQSSEQYFGPGTRLTVT.

This clonotype was recorded at least ten times. The rearrangement links TRBV5-1 to TRBJ2-3, with D tentatively TRBD2 (6 bases). CDR3 length: 15 amino acids. Germline values: CDR1 SGHRS, CDR2 YFSETQ. The V end lost 2 bases, the J end lost 5 bases, and 15 bases lay between the germline ends. Here the CDR3 reads CASSFNGGRGDTQYF. In DNA form, the CDR3 reads TGCGCCAGCAGCTTTAACGGAGGGCGGGGAGATACGCAGTATTTT.

This clonotype was recorded many times. The rearrangement uses TRBV24-1 and TRBJ1-4; D is uncertain. This CDR3 contains 15 residues. V lost 5 bases, J lost 0 bases, and 9 bases lay in between. Per the germline V gene, CDR1 is KGHDR and CDR2 is SFDVKD. This chain's CDR3 is CATSARDATNEKLFF. CDR3 bases: TGTGCCACCAGTGCCCGGGATGCAACTAATGAAAAACTGTTTTTT.

This clonotype was detected many times. This chain joins TRBV6-5 and TRBJ2-5, with 8 bases fitting TRBD1. Trimming cost V 4 bases and J 3 bases; bases outside gene matches: 7. This CDR3 has 15 amino acids. The germline CDR1 and CDR2 sequences are MNHEY and SVGAGI. The chain's CDR3 is CASSSQRQGKETQYF. The CDR3 region has the DNA TGTGCCAGCAGTTCACAAAGACAGGGGAAAGAGACCCAGTACTTC.

In its sample, this clonotype was seen many times. The gene calls are TRBV28 and TRBJ2-7, with TRBD2 identical over 13 bases. This CDR3 region has 15 residues. Germline V gene sequence: CDR1 MDHEN, CDR2 SYDVKM. V trimming: 4 bases; J trimming: 6 bases; junction bases outside the gene matches: 6. The CDR3 loop is CASSWTSGSSSEQYF. CDR3 sequence (DNA): TGTGCCAGCAGTTGGACTAGCGGGAGTTCTAGCGAGCAGTACTTC.

There are many counts of this clonotype. The chain combines TRBV20-1 with TRBJ2-2, with 8 bases matching TRBD1. The CDR3 totals 15 residues. Trimming at V came to 5 bases and at J to 6 bases, leaving 11 bases not matched to a gene. The germline V gene has CDR1 DFQATT and CDR2 SNEGSKA (reference sequence). CDR3 loop: CSASRDRGLAGELFF. For the CDR3, the DNA is TGCAGTGCTTCGCGAGACAGGGGTTTGGCCGGGGAGCTGTTTTTT.

This clonotype has at least ten counts. One end of the junction does not line up with germline, which may come from a read error. V and J are TRBV9 and TRBJ2-3, with D perhaps TRBD2 (5 bases). Germline lookup yields CDR1 SGDLS and CDR2 YYNGEE. This CDR3 contains 15 residues. CDR3 in DNA: TGTGCCAGCAGCGTAATCAGCGGAAACACAGAAACGCAGTATTTT. It is translated as CASSVISGNTETQYF. The whole variable domain, remainder taken from reference TRBV9 and TRBJ2-3, is DSGVTQTPKHLITATGQRVTLRCSPRSGDLSVYWYQQSLDQGLQFLIQYYNGEERAKGNILERFSAQQFPDLHSELNLSSLELGDSALYFCASSVISGNTETQYFGPGTRLTVL.

This clonotype was detected many times. The V gene is TRBV12-3 or TRBV12-4, the J gene TRBJ1-5; D uncertain. This CDR3 contains 14 residues. V was clipped by 1 base and J by 7 bases, with 11 bases between them. CDR3 bases: TGTGCCAGCAGTTTAGTCGGCAGTTCGCAGCCCCAGCATTTT. This gives the protein CASSLVGSSQPQHF.

In the case of this clonotype: At one boundary the junction diverges from the germline segment, which might be a read error. The rearrangement joins TRBV3-1 to TRBJ2-5, with D possibly being TRBD2 (6 bases). CDR3 length: 14 residues. The germline V gene has CDR1 LGHDT and CDR2 YNNKEL (reference sequence). The CDR3 DNA follows: TGTGCCGGCAGCCAAGGGACTGGGCAAGAGACCCAGTACTTC. Its protein product is CAGSQGTGQETQYF.

Ten or more counts support this clonotype. The junction shows a germline mismatch at one end, possibly a read error. The chain joins TRBV6-1 to TRBJ2-7; D possibly corresponds to TRBD2 (5 bases). This CDR3 is 15 amino acids long. Germline CDR1 reads MNHNS; CDR2 reads SASEGT. As DNA, the CDR3 is TGTGCCAGCAGTCAAGCGGACGAAGGACGCTACGAGCAGTACTTC. Translation: CASSQADEGRYEQYF.